This is a list of T cell receptor beta chains from one sample in a study of blood T cell repertoires in COVID-19. Profiling relied on immunoSEQ multiplex PCR, and the TCRdb table lists in-frame clones only, not all of them. This sample has some 210,000 clones, with about nine tenths found just once. Sample: PBMCs or T cells enriched from blood (not recorded which). These receptors were taken from a man in his late teens or twenties with acute COVID-19. The CDR3 runs from the conserved cysteine through the conserved F or W. A D gene is named only where the DNA matches it firmly. Expanded clones are given a class, and other clones once, few, many or no size at all.

v_call	d_call	clone_size	j_call	cdr3_aa	cdr3_nt
TRBV4-1	NA	NA	TRBJ1-4	CASSHDSPGNEKLFF	TGCGCCAGCAGCCACGACAGCCCGGGTAATGAAAAACTGTTTTTT
TRBV4-2	TRBD1	NA	TRBJ2-7	CASSQGTGRYEQYF	TGTGCCAGCAGCCAGGGGACAGGGCGCTACGAGCAGTACTTC
TRBV6-2/TRBV6-3	NA	NA	TRBJ1-1	CASSYPGQGGTEAFF	TGTGCCAGCAGTTACCCGGGGCAGGGAGGAACTGAAGCTTTCTTT
TRBV16	TRBD2	once	TRBJ2-1	CASRTSGSSYNEQFF	TGTGCCAGCAGAACTAGCGGGAGCTCCTACAATGAGCAGTTCTTC
TRBV28	NA	NA	TRBJ2-1	CASSYGGKARNEQFF	TGTGCCAGCAGTTATGGCGGGAAGGCTAGGAATGAGCAGTTCTTC
TRBV5-1	TRBD2	NA	TRBJ2-7	CASSLLANYEQYF	TGCGCCAGCAGCTTACTAGCGAACTACGAGCAGTACTTC
TRBV27	TRBD1	NA	TRBJ1-2	CASSQGAWTPYGYTF	TGTGCCAGCAGTCAGGGGGCGTGGACACCCTATGGCTACACCTTC
TRBV6-6	NA	NA	TRBJ2-1	CASSYSEDYYNEQFF	TGTGCCAGCAGTTACTCTGAGGACTACTACAATGAGCAGTTCTTC
TRBV7-9	NA	few	TRBJ1-4	CASSLGGYNEKLFF	TGTGCCAGCAGCTTAGGCGGCTATAATGAAAAACTGTTTTTT
TRBV12-5	TRBD1	NA	TRBJ1-5	CASGLGTAYSPQHF	TGTGCTAGTGGTCTAGGGACAGCCTATTCGCCCCAGCATTTT
TRBV7-9	NA	NA	TRBJ1-4	CASSSGGNEKLFF	TGTGCCAGCAGTTCGGGGGGTAATGAAAAACTGTTTTTT
TRBV11-3	TRBD2	NA	TRBJ2-7	CASSSGLAENLSSYEQYF	TGTGCCAGCAGCTCGGGACTAGCGGAAAATTTAAGCTCCTACGAGCAGTACTTC
TRBV5-8	TRBD2	NA	TRBJ2-1	CASSFQRLAGGPPFF	TGTGCCAGCAGCTTCCAACGACTAGCGGGAGGGCCCCCGTTCTTC
TRBV23-1	NA	NA	TRBJ1-1	CASSHSDKKAFF	TGCGCCAGCAGTCATTCCGACAAGAAAGCTTTCTTT
TRBV28	TRBD2	NA	TRBJ2-7	CASSSTGLAAYEQYF	TGTGCCAGCAGTTCAACTGGACTAGCGGCCTACGAGCAGTACTTC
TRBV18	TRBD2	NA	TRBJ2-3	CASSPTSGVPDTQYF	TGTGCCAGCTCACCGACTAGCGGGGTCCCAGATACGCAGTATTTT
TRBV11-2	TRBD2	NA	TRBJ2-5	CASSLKSAGARETQYF	TGTGCCAGCAGCTTAAAAAGTGCGGGAGCCCGAGAGACCCAGTACTTC
TRBV7-9	NA	NA	TRBJ1-1	CASILVDRTNTEAFF	TGTGCCAGCATCCTCGTGGACAGAACGAACACTGAAGCTTTCTTT
TRBV4-3	NA	NA	TRBJ1-1	CASSQESSGRMNTEAFF	TGCGCCAGCAGCCAAGAGTCGTCAGGCCGGATGAACACTGAAGCTTTCTTT
TRBV19	TRBD1	NA	TRBJ2-5	CASSKRQGRETQYF	TGTGCCAGTAGTAAAAGACAGGGGCGGGAGACCCAGTACTTC
TRBV2	TRBD2	NA	TRBJ2-1	CASSGLATSYNEQFF	TGTGCCAGCAGTGGACTAGCGACCTCCTACAATGAGCAGTTCTTC
TRBV7-3	NA	NA	TRBJ2-1	CASSPSGSYNEQFF	TGTGCCAGCAGCCCGTCCGGTTCCTACAATGAGCAGTTCTTC
TRBV7-6	NA	NA	TRBJ2-3	CASSLAAVTDTQYF	TGTGCCAGCAGCCTGGCAGCGGTCACAGATACGCAGTATTTT
TRBV6-5	TRBD1	once	TRBJ2-7	CASSLGQTLSYEQYF	TGTGCCAGCAGTCTGGGACAGACCCTTTCCTACGAGCAGTACTTC
TRBV15	NA	once	TRBJ1-4	CATSSHRGTGQEKLFF	TGTGCCACCAGCAGTCACCGGGGAACAGGGCAGGAAAAACTGTTTTTT
TRBV6-4	NA	NA	TRBJ2-7	CASKGPGEIYEQYF	TGTGCCTCAAAGGGACCGGGAGAGATTTACGAGCAGTACTTC
TRBV6-6	NA	NA	TRBJ1-2	CASSQNTKDGYTF	TGTGCCAGCAGTCAAAACACTAAGGATGGCTACACCTTC
TRBV29-1	TRBD1	few	TRBJ1-1	CSAQTGEATEAFF	TGCAGCGCCCAGACAGGGGAGGCCACTGAAGCTTTCTTT
TRBV29-1	TRBD2	NA	TRBJ2-6	CSVASGGMTF	TGCAGCGTTGCTTCGGGAGGGATGACTTTC
TRBV19	TRBD1	NA	TRBJ2-1	CASSTGGWEQFF	TGTGCCAGTAGTACAGGGGGCTGGGAGCAGTTCTTC
TRBV19	NA	few	TRBJ1-1	CASTTPPHTEAFF	TGTGCCAGTACGACACCGCCTCACACTGAAGCTTTCTTT
TRBV9	TRBD1	NA	TRBJ1-3	CASSVSGTGAGNTIYF	TGTGCCAGCAGCGTGTCCGGGACAGGGGCAGGAAACACCATATATTTT
TRBV19	TRBD2	NA	TRBJ2-3	CASSIGGTSGKFTQYF	TGTGCCAGTAGTATTGGCGGGACTAGCGGGAAGTTTACGCAGTATTTT
TRBV6-5	NA	NA	TRBJ2-1	CASSYFQGNEQFF	TGTGCCAGCAGTTACTTCCAGGGCAATGAGCAGTTCTTC
TRBV11-2	NA	once	TRBJ1-6	CAGEGTPSSPLHF	TGTGCCGGGGAGGGGACCCCTTCTTCACCCCTCCACTTT
TRBV27	NA	NA	TRBJ1-6	CASSLAGANYNSPLHF	TGTGCCAGCAGTTTGGCAGGGGCCAACTATAATTCACCCCTCCACTTT
TRBV15	NA	NA	TRBJ2-1	CATSRRGSYNEQFF	TGTGCCACCAGCAGGCGGGGCTCCTACAATGAGCAGTTCTTC
TRBV5-1	NA	NA	TRBJ2-2	CASSLVRPSNTGELFF	TGCGCCAGCAGCTTGGTGCGGCCCTCGAACACCGGGGAGCTGTTTTTT
TRBV6-5	NA	NA	TRBJ1-2	CASSLDRYGYTF	TGTGCCAGCAGCCTCGATCGGTATGGCTACACCTTC
TRBV2	NA	NA	TRBJ2-2	CASNLEGITGELFF	TGTGCCAGCAATTTGGAGGGAATAACCGGGGAGCTGTTTTTT
TRBV5-1	NA	NA	TRBJ1-3	CASSLGGPGNTIYF	TGCGCCAGCAGCTTGGGAGGGCCCGGAAACACCATATATTTT
TRBV27	NA	NA	TRBJ1-4	CASSSSRSNEKLFF	TGTGCCAGCAGTTCCAGTAGGAGCAATGAAAAACTGTTTTTT
TRBV5-1	NA	few	TRBJ2-7	CASSLAGSYEQYF	TGCGCCAGCAGCTTGGCCGGGAGCTACGAGCAGTACTTC
TRBV5-1	NA	NA	TRBJ2-7	CASSLGTVEQYF	TGCGCCAGCAGCTTGGGGACAGTCGAGCAGTACTTC
TRBV5-1	TRBD2	NA	TRBJ2-7	CASSLGTSGNEQYF	TGCGCCAGCAGCTTAGGGACTAGCGGGAACGAGCAGTACTTC
TRBV11-3	NA	NA	TRBJ1-1	CASSQPGTDTEAFF	TGTGCCAGCAGCCAACCGGGAACCGATACTGAAGCTTTCTTT
TRBV29-1	TRBD2	NA	TRBJ2-3	CSVAPLAGTSTDTQYF	TGCAGCGTTGCCCCCTTAGCGGGAACTAGCACAGATACGCAGTATTTT
TRBV24-1	NA	NA	TRBJ1-2	CATSDPPSGDDGYTF	TGTGCCACCAGTGATCCCCCTAGCGGGGACGATGGCTACACCTTC
TRBV25-1	NA	NA	TRBJ2-1	CASSALVFEQFF	TGTGCCAGCAGTGCTCTAGTCTTCGAGCAGTTCTTC
TRBV3-1/TRBV3-2	TRBD1	NA	TRBJ1-4	CASSQGRTGVKLFF	TGTGCCAGCAGCCAGGGCCGGACAGGGGTCAAACTGTTTTTT
TRBV7-3	NA	NA	TRBJ1-1	CASSLTAGVNTEAFF	TGTGCCAGCAGCTTAACTGCAGGGGTGAACACTGAAGCTTTCTTT
TRBV6-1	NA	NA	TRBJ1-5	CASSDQGRSQPQHF	TGTGCCAGCAGTGACCAGGGGAGAAGCCAGCCCCAGCATTTT
TRBV7-9	TRBD1	NA	TRBJ2-7	CASSLKGQGSYEQYF	TGTGCCAGCAGCTTAAAGGGACAGGGGTCCTACGAGCAGTACTTC
TRBV28	TRBD1	NA	TRBJ1-2	CASRDRAADGYTF	TGTGCCAGCCGGGACAGGGCGGCGGACGGCTACACCTTC
TRBV28	NA	NA	TRBJ2-5	CASTSVGGLGETQYF	TGTGCCAGCACCTCAGTGGGGGGGCTGGGAGAGACCCAGTACTTC
TRBV7-9	NA	NA	TRBJ2-5	CASSHRGAQETQYF	TGTGCCAGCAGCCACCGAGGTGCGCAAGAGACCCAGTACTTC
TRBV15	NA	NA	TRBJ2-7	CATSRDDRPREISYEQYF	TGTGCCACCAGCAGAGACGACAGGCCGCGCGAGATCTCCTACGAGCAGTACTTC
TRBV7-9	NA	NA	TRBJ2-1	CASSPPGSQEQFF	TGTGCCAGCAGCCCTCCAGGATCCCAGGAGCAGTTCTTC
TRBV4-3	TRBD1	NA	TRBJ2-2	CASSQEGGLSTGELFF	TGCGCCAGCAGCCAAGAAGGGGGCCTGAGCACCGGGGAGCTGTTTTTT
TRBV6-4	NA	NA	TRBJ1-5	CASSPTSNQPQHF	TGTGCCAGCAGCCCGACAAGCAATCAGCCCCAGCATTTT